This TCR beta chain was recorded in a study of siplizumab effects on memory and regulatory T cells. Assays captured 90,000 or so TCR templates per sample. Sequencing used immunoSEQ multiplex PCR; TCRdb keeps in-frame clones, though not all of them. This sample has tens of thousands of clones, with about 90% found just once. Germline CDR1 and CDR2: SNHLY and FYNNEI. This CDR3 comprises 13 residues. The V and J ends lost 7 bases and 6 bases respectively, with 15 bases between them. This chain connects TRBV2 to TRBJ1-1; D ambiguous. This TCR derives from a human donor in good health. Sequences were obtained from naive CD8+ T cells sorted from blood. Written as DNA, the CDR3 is TGTGCCAGCATCCCCGGAGGAGAGGCTGAAGCTTTCTTT. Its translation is CASIPGGEAEAFF.